This entry is about one TCR beta chain. Sequencing was performed with immunoSEQ multiplex PCR; in TCRdb, only in-frame clones are kept and a portion is missing. The sample includes hundreds of thousands of clones, 85% of them seen just once. These data come from a study of blood T cell repertoires in COVID-19. The wider study: PBMCs, B-cell-depleted T cells, or T cells provided the cDNA or gDNA that made up the material.

The sequence was obtained from a woman aged 30 to 39 who had been exposed to COVID-19. Sequences were obtained from PBMCs or T cells enriched from blood (not recorded which).

The CDR3 is CASSEGQGVVYTQYF. The CDR3 DNA reads as TGTGCCAGCAGTGAGGGACAGGGAGTGGTGTATACGCAGTATTTT. This chain uses TRBV28 with TRBJ2-3, with 9 nucleotides matching TRBD1. The trim removed 5 bases at V and 7 bases at J, leaving 10 bases unmatched. Germline CDR1 is MDHEN and CDR2 is SYDVKM. The CDR3 length is 15 residues. Together with reference TRBV28 and TRBJ2-3, the CDR3 gives the full variable domain: DVKVTQSSRYLVKRTGEKVFLECVQDMDHENMFWYRQDPGLGLRLIYFSYDVKMKEKGDIPEGYSVSREKKERFSLILESASTNQTSMYLCASSEGQGVVYTQYFGPGTRLTVL.